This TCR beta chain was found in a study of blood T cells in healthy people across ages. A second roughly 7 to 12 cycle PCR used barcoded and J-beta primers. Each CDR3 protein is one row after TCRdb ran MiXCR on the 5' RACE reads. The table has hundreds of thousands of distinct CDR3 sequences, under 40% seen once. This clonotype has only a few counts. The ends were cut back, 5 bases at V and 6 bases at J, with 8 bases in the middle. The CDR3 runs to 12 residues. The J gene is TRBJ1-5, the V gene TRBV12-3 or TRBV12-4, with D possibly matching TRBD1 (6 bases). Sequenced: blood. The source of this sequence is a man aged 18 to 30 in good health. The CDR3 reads CASSTGFQPQHF. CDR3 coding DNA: TGTGCCAGCAGTACAGGGTTTCAGCCCCAGCATTTT.